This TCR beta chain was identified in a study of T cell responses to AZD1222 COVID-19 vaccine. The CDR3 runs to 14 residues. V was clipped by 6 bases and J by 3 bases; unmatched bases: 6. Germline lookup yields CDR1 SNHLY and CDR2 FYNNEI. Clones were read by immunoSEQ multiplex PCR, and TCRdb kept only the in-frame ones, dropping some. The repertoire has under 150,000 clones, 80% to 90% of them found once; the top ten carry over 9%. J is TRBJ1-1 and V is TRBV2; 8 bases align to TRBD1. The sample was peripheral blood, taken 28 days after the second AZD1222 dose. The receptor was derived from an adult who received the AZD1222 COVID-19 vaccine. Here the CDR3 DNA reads TGTGCCAGCAGCATAGGACAGGGTTACACTGAAGCTTTCTTT. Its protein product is CASSIGQGYTEAFF.